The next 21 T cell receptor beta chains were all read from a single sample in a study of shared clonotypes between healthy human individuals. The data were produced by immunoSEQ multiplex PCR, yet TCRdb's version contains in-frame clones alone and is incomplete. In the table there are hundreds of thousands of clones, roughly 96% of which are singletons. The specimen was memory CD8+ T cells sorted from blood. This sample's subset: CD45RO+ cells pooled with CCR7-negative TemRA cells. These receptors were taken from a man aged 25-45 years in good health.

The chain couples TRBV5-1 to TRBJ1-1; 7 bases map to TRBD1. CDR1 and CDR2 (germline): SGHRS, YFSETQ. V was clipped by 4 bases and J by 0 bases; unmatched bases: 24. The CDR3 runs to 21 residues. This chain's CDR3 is CASSVDDRAQRRKLMNTEAFF. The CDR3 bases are TGCGCCAGCAGCGTCGACGACAGGGCACAGAGACGCAAACTTATGAACACTGAAGCTTTCTTT.

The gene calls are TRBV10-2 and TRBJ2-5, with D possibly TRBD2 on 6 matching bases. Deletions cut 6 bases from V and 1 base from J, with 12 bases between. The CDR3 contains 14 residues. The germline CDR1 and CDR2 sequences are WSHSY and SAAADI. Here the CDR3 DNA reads TGCGCCAGCAGCGAAGGAGCGGGCCAAGAGACCCAGTACTTC. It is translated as CASSEGAGQETQYF.

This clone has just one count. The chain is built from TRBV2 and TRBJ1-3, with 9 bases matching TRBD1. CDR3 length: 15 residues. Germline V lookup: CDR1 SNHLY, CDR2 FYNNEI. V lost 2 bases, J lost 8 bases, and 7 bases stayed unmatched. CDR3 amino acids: CASSEWDRATDTIYF. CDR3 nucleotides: TGTGCCAGCAGTGAATGGGACAGGGCGACGGACACCATATATTTT.

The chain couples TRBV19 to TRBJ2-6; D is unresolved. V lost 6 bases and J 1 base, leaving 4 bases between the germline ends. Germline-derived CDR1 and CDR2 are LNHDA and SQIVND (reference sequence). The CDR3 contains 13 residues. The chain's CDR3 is CASRTSGANVLTF. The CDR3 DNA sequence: TGTGCCAGTAGGACATCTGGGGCCAACGTCCTGACTTTC.

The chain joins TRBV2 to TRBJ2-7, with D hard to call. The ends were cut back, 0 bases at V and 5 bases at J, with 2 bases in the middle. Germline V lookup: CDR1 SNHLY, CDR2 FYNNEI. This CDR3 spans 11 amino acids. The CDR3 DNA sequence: TGTGCCAGCAGTGAAGCAGACGAGCAGTACTTC. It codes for CASSEADEQYF.

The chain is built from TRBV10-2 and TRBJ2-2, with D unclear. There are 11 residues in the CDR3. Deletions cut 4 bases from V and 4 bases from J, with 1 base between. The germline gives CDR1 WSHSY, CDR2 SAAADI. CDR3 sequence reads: CASSATGELFF. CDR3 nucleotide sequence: TGCGCCAGCAGTGCCACCGGGGAGCTGTTTTTT.

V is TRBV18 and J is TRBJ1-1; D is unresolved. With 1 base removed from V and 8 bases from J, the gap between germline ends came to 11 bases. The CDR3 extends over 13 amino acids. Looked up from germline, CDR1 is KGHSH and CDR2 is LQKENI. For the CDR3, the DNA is TGTGCCAGCTCACCACTCGTGGGTAGGGAAGCTTTCTTT. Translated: CASSPLVGREAFF.

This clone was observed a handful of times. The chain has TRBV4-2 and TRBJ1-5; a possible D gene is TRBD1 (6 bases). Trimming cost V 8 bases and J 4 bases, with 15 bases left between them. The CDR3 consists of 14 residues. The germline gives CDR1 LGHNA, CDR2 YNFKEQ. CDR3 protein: CASGGQSRNQPQHF. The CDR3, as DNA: TGTGCCAGCGGCGGACAGTCAAGGAATCAGCCCCAGCATTTT.

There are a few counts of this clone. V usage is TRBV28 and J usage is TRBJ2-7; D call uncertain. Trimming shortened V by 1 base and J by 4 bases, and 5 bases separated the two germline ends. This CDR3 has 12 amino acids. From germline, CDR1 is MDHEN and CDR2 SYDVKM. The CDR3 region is CASSLFRYEQYF. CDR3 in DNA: TGTGCCAGCAGTTTATTCCGGTACGAGCAGTACTTC.

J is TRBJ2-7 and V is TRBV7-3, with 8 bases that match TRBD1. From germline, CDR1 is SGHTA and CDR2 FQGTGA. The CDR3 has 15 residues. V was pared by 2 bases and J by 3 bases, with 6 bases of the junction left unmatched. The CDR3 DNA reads TGTGCCAGCAGCTTAGGTGGGACAGGTGTCTACGAGCAGTACTTC. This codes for CASSLGGTGVYEQYF.

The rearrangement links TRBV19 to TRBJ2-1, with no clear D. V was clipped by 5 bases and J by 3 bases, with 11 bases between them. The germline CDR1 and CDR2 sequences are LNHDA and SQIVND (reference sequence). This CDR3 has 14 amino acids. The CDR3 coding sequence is TGTGCCAGTAGTCCTGAGCCCTTCTACAATGAGCAGTTCTTC. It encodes CASSPEPFYNEQFF.

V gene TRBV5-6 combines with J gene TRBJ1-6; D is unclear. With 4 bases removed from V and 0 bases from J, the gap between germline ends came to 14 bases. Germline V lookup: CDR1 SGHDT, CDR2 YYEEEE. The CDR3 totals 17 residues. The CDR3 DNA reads TGTGCCAGCAGCCTGAACCAACAGAGCTCCTATAATTCACCCCTCCACTTT. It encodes CASSLNQQSSYNSPLHF. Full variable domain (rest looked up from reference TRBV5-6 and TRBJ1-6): DAGVTQSPTHLIKTRGQQVTLRCSPKSGHDTVSWYQQALGQGPQFIFQYYEEEERQRGNFPDRFSGHQFPNYSSELNVNALLLGDSALYLCASSLNQQSSYNSPLHFGNGTRLTVT.

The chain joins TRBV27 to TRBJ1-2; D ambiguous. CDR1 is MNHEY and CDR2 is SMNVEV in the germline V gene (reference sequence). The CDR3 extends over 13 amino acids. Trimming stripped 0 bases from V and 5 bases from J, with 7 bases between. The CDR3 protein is CASSLSGPYGYTF. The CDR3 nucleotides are TGTGCCAGCAGTTTATCGGGCCCTTATGGCTACACCTTC.

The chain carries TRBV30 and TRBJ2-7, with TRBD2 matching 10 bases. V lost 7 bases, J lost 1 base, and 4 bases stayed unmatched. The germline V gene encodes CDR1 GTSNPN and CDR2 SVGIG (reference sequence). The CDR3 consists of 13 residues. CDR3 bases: TGTGCCTTTAGACTAGCGGGTTCCTACGAGCAGTACTTC. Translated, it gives CAFRLAGSYEQYF.

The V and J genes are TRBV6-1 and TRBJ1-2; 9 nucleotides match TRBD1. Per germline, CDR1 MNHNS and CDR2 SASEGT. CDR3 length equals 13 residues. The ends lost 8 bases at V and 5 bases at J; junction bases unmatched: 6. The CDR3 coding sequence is TGTGCCAGCGGGACAGGGATCTTTTATGGCTACACCTTC. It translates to CASGTGIFYGYTF.

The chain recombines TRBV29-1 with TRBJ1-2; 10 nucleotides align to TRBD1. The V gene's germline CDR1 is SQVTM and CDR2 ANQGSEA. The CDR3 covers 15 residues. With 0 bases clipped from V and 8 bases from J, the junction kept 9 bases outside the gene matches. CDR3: CSVEDPSRTGGGYTF. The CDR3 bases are TGCAGCGTTGAAGATCCCTCTAGGACAGGGGGGGGCTACACCTTC.

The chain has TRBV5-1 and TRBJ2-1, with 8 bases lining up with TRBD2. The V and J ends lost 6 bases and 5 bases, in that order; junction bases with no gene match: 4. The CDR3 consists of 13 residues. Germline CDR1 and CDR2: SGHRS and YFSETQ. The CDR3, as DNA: TGCGCCAGCATCGGCGGGAGGAACAATGAGCAGTTCTTC. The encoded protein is CASIGGRNNEQFF.

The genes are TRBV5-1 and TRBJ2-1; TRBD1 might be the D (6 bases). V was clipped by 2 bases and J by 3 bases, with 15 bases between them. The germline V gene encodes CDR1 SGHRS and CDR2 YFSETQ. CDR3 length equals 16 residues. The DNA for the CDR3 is TGCGCCAGCAGCTTTGGGGGTACAGGGAACTACAATGAGCAGTTCTTC. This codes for CASSFGGTGNYNEQFF.

For the CDR3, the DNA is TGCGCCAGCAGCCTCCTTGAGGTGACGGGCCCCTACGAGCAGTACTTC. Protein: CASSLLEVTGPYEQYF. V and J are TRBV4-1 and TRBJ2-7; D is unresolved. The CDR3 runs to 16 residues. V was clipped by 4 bases and J by 2 bases, with 18 bases between them. Germline CDR1 is MGHRA and CDR2 is YSYEKL.

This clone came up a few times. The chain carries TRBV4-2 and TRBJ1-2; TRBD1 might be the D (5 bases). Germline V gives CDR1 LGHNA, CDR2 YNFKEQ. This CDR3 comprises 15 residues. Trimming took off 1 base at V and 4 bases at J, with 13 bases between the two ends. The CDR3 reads CASSQAPTGGYGYTF. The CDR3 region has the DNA TGTGCCAGCAGCCAAGCCCCCACAGGAGGCTATGGCTACACCTTC.

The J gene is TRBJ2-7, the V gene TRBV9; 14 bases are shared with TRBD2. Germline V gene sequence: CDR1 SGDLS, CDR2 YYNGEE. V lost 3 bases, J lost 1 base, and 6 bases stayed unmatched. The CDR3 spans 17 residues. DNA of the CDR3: TGTGCCAGCAGCGCCGGGACTAGCGGGAGTGGTTCCTACGAGCAGTACTTC. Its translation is CASSAGTSGSGSYEQYF.